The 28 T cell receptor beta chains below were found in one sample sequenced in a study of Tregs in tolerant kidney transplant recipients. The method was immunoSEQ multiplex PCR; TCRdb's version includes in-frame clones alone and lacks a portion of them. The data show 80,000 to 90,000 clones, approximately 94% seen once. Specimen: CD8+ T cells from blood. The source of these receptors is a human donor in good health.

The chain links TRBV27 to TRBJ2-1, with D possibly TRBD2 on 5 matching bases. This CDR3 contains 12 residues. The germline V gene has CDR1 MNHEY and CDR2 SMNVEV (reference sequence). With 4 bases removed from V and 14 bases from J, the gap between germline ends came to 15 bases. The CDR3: CASSSGRTGKFF. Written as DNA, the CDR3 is TGTGCCAGCAGTTCGGGCCGAACGGGAAAGTTCTTC.

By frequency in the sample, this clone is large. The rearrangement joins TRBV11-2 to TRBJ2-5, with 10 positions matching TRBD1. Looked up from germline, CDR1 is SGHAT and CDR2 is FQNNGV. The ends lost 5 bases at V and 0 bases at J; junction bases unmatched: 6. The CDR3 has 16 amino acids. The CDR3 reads CASSTPGTGDQETQYF. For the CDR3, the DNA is TGTGCCAGCAGCACCCCCGGGACAGGGGACCAAGAGACCCAGTACTTC.

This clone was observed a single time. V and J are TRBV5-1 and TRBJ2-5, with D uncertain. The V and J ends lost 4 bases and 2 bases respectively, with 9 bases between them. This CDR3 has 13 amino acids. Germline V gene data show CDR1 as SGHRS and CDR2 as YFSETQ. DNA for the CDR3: TGCGCCAGCAGCCTCCGGGTACAAGAGACCCAGTACTTC. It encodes CASSLRVQETQYF.

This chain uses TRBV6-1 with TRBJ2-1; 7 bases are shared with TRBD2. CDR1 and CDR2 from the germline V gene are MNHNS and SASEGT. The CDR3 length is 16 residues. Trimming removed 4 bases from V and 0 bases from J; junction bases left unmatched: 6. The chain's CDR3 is CASSGPSGISYNEQFF. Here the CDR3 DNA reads TGTGCCAGCAGTGGGCCTAGCGGAATCTCCTACAATGAGCAGTTCTTC.

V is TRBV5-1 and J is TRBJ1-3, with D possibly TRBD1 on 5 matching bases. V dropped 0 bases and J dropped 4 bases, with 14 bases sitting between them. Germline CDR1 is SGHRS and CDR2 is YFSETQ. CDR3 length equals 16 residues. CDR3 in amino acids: CASSLGGRGSGNTIYF. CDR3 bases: TGCGCCAGCAGCTTGGGGGGAAGGGGATCCGGAAACACCATATATTTT. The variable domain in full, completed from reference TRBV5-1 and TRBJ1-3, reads KAGVTQTPRYLIKTRGQQVTLSCSPISGHRSVSWYQQTPGQGLQFLFEYFSETQRNKGNFPGRFSGRQFSNSRSEMNVSTLELGDSALYLCASSLGGRGSGNTIYFGEGSWLTVV.

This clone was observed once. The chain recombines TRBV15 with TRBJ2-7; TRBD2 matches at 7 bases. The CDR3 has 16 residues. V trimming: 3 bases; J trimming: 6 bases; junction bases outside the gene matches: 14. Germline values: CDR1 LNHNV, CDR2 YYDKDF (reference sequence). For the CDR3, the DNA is TGTGCCACCAGCAGTACTACCGGGACTACCACCGGCGAGCAGTACTTC. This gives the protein CATSSTTGTTTGEQYF. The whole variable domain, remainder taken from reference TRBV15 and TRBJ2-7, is DAMVIQNPRYQVTQFGKPVTLSCSQTLNHNVMYWYQQKSSQAPKLLFHYYDKDFNNEADTPDNFQSRRPNTSFCFLDIRSPGLGDTAMYLCATSSTTGTTTGEQYFGPGTRLTVT.

The CDR3 nucleotides read TGCGCCAGCAGCTTTCGTCTAGCGGGGAACACCGGGGAGCTGTTTTTT. It codes for CASSFRLAGNTGELFF. J is TRBJ2-2 and V is TRBV5-1; 8 nucleotides align to TRBD2. The CDR3 sequence is 16 residues long. J gave up 1 base and V 2 bases, and 4 bases lay outside the gene matches. From germline, CDR1 is SGHRS and CDR2 YFSETQ.

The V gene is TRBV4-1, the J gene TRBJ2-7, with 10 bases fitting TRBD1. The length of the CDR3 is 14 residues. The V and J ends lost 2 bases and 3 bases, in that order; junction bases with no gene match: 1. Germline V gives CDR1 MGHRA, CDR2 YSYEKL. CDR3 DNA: TGCGCCAGCAGCCAACGGGACAGGGGCTACGAGCAGTACTTC. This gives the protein CASSQRDRGYEQYF.

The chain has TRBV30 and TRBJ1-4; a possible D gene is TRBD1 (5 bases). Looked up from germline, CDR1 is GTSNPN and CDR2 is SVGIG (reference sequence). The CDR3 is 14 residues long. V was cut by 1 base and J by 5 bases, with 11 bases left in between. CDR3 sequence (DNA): TGTGCCTGGAGTGGGGAGGGGCAAAATGAAAAACTGTTTTTT. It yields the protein CAWSGEGQNEKLFF.

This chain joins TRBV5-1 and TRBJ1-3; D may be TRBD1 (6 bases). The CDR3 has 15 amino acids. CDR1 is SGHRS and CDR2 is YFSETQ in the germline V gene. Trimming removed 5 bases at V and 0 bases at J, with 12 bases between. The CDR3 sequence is CASSPDRRSGNTIYF. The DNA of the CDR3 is TGCGCCAGCAGTCCCGACAGGCGCTCTGGAAACACCATATATTTT.

In DNA, the CDR3 is TGTGCCAGCAGCGAGGGGTCAGAAGCCTTGACCTACGAGCAGTACTTC. It yields the protein CASSEGSEALTYEQYF. V gene TRBV9 combines with J gene TRBJ2-7, with D possibly being TRBD1 (5 bases). CDR3 length equals 16 residues. Germline CDR1 SGDLS, CDR2 YYNGEE. The V end lost 3 bases, the J end lost 2 bases, and 18 bases lay between the germline ends. The entire variable domain, with the rest obtained from reference TRBV9 and TRBJ2-7, is as follows: DSGVTQTPKHLITATGQRVTLRCSPRSGDLSVYWYQQSLDQGLQFLIQYYNGEERAKGNILERFSAQQFPDLHSELNLSSLELGDSALYFCASSEGSEALTYEQYFGPGTRLTVT.

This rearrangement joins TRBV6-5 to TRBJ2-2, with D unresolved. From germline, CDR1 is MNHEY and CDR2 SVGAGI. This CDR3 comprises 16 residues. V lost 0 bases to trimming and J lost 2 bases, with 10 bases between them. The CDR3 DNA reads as TGTGCCAGCAGTTACTCGATGGCAGATAACACCGGGGAGCTGTTTTTT. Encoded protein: CASSYSMADNTGELFF.

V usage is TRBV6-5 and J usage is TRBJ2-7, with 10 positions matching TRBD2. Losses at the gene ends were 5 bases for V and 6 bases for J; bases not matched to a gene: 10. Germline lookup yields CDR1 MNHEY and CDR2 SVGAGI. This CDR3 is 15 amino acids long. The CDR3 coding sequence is TGTGCCAGCAGTCAGGAAGCGGGGGGGAGTCGCGAGCAGTACTTC. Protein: CASSQEAGGSREQYF.

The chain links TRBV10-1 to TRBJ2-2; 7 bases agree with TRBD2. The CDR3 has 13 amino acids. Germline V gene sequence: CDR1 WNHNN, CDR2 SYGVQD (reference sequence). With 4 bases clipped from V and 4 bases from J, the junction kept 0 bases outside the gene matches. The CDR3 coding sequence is TGCGCCAGCAGTGGGGGGGGCACCGGGGAGCTGTTTTTT. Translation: CASSGGGTGELFF.

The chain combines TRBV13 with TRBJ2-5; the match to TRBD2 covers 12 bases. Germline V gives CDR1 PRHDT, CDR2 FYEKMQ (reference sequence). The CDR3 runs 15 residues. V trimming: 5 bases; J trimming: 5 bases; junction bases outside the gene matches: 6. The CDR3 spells CASSLLAGGRETQYF. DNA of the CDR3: TGTGCCAGCAGCCTACTAGCGGGGGGACGGGAGACCCAGTACTTC.

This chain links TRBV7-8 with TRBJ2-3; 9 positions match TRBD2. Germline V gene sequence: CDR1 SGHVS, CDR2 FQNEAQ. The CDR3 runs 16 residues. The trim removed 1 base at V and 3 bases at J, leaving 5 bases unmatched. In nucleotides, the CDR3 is TGTGCCAGCAGCTTAGAGGCGGGAGGGCAGACAGATACGCAGTATTTT. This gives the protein CASSLEAGGQTDTQYF.

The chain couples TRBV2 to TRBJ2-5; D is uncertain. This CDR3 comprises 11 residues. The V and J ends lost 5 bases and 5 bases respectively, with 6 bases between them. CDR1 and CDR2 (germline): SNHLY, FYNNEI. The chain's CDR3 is CASSYRETQYF. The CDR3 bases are TGTGCCAGCAGTTATAGGGAGACCCAGTACTTC.

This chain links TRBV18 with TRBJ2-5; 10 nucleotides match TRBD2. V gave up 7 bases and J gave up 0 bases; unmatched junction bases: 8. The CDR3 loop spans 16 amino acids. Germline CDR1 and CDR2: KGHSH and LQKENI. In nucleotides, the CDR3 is TGTGCCAGCTTTGGGGGGACTAGCGAGTACCAAGAGACCCAGTACTTC. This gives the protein CASFGGTSEYQETQYF. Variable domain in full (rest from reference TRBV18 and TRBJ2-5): NAGVMQNPRHLVRRRGQEARLRCSPMKGHSHVYWYRQLPEEGLKFMVYLQKENIIDESGMPKERFSAEFPKEGPSILRIQQVVRGDSAAYFCASFGGTSEYQETQYFGPGTRLLVL.

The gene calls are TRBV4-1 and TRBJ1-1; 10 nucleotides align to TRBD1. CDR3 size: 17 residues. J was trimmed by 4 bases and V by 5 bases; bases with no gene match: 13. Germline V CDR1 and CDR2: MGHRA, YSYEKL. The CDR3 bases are TGCGCCAGCAGCTTCGGGACAGGGGTCCAAGTGGGCACTGAAGCTTTCTTT. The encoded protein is CASSFGTGVQVGTEAFF.

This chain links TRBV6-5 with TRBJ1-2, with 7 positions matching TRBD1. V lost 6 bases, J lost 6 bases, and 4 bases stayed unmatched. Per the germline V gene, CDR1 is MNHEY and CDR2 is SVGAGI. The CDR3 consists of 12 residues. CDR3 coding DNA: TGTGCCAGCAGCCCGACAGGGAATGGCTACACCTTC. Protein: CASSPTGNGYTF.

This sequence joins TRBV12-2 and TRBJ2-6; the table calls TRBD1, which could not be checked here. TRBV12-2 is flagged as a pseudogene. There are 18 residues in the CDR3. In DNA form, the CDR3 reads TGTGCAAGTCGCTTAGTCCCGGGACAGAACTCTGGGGCCAACGTCCTGACTTTC. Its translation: CASRLVPGQNSGANVLTF.

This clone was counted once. As DNA, the CDR3 is TGTGCCAGCAGCTTAGGGGTTTATAATTCACCCCTCCACTTT. It codes for CASSLGVYNSPLHF. This chain joins TRBV7-9 and TRBJ1-6; D gene ambiguous. The germline V gene encodes CDR1 SEHNR and CDR2 FQNEAQ (reference sequence). Trimming removed 1 base at V and 4 bases at J, with 5 bases between. CDR3 size: 14 residues.

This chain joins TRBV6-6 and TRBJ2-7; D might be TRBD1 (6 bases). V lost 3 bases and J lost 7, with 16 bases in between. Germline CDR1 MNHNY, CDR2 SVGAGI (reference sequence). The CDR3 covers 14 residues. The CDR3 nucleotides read TGTGCCAGCAGTTATCCAGGGGTAGGAGAAGAGCAGTACTTC. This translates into CASSYPGVGEEQYF.

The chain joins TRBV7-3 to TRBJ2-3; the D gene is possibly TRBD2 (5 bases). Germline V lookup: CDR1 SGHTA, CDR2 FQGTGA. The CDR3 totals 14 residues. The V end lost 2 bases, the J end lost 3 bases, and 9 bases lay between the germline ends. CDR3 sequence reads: CASSLVGVTDTQYF. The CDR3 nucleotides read TGTGCCAGCAGCTTAGTCGGGGTGACAGATACGCAGTATTTT.

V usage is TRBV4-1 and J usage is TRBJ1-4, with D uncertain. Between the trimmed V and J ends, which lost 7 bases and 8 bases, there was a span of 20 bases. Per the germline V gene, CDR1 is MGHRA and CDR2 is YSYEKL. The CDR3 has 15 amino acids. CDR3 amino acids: CASTTRWRVEEKLFF. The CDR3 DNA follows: TGCGCCAGCACCACCCGGTGGAGGGTGGAGGAAAAACTGTTTTTT.

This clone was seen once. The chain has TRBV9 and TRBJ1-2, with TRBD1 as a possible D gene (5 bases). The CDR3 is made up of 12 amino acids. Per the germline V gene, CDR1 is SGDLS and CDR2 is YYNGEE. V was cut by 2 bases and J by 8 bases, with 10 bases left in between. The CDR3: CASSVTGGGYTF. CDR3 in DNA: TGTGCCAGCAGCGTCACAGGCGGCGGCTACACCTTC.

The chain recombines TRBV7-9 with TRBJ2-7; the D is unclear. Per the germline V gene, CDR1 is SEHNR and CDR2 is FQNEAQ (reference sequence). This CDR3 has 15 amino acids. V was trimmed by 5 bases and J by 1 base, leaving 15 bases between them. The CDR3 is CASSQLGSTSYEQYF. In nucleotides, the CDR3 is TGTGCCAGCAGCCAGCTTGGTAGCACTTCCTACGAGCAGTACTTC.

The CDR3 reads CASSQDLGLATDTQYF. Written as DNA, the CDR3 is TGTGCCAGCAGCCAAGATTTGGGACTAGCGACAGATACGCAGTATTTT. The chain joins TRBV4-2 to TRBJ2-3; 10 bases fit TRBD2. The CDR3 loop spans 16 amino acids. Germline CDR1 LGHNA, CDR2 YNFKEQ. V shed 0 bases, J shed 3 bases, and the junction held 3 bases outside the gene matches.